The sequence of this TCR beta chain was determined in a study of CD8 T cells in ankylosing spondylitis. Overall study results and limits: For ankylosing spondylitis blood, a TCR beta motif of fewer than 10 highly homologous variants appeared characteristic. The authors found the disease-linked clones to be CD8+ and relatively rare in peripheral blood. Clones tied to disease were said to be significantly enriched in matched ankylosing spondylitis synovial fluid.

Each CDR3 protein gets one entry after TCRdb re-called the 5' RACE reads with MiXCR. The repertoire has under 250,000 distinct CDR3 sequences, about 10% of them found once; the top ten carry around 2.6%. The V and J ends lost 0 bases and 2 bases respectively, with 11 bases between them. Germline V lookup: CDR1 SGHRS, CDR2 YFSETQ. This CDR3 comprises 15 residues. This clonotype came up many times. Its antigen is unknown. The TCR comes from a male donor with ankylosing spondylitis or in good health (not recorded which). The sequenced sample was blood, either unsorted or a sorted T cell fraction (not recorded which). The V and J genes are TRBV5-1 and TRBJ1-1; D perhaps matches TRBD1 (6 bases). For the CDR3, the DNA is TGCGCCAGCAGCTTGGCCCGGGGGCGAAACACTGAAGCTTTCTTT. Its translation is CASSLARGRNTEAFF.